This T cell receptor (beta chain) was found in a study of cytomegalovirus exposure and HLA in healthy donors. The PCR contained 60 Vbeta and 13 Jbeta primers. Clones were read by immunoSEQ multiplex PCR, and TCRdb kept only the in-frame ones, dropping some. The data contain roughly 100,000 clones, 12% to 15% of them singletons. CDR1 and CDR2 from the germline V gene are LNHNV and YYDKDF (reference sequence). The length of the CDR3 is 13 residues. V lost 1 base to trimming and J lost 6 bases, with 9 bases between them. Study-level results: In a later analysis, HLA-C alleles had the fewest associated TCRs, DRB1 alleles the most. According to the study, 180 or so TCR beta chains were cytomegalovirus-associated. When presence/absence was analysed, sequencing depth was taken to be roughly uniform across donors. TCR beta chain V- and J-gene trimming was linked, in a later analysis, to a missense variant in DCLRE1C.

This clone appeared a few times. What it binds is not known. The rearrangement uses TRBV15 and TRBJ1-1; D is possibly TRBD1 (6 bases). This receptor was taken from a female donor in good health and CMV-seronegative. Material for sequencing was PBMCs. CDR3 amino acids: CATSRVRGAEAFF. The DNA of the CDR3 is TGTGCCACCAGCAGAGTCAGGGGAGCTGAAGCTTTCTTT.